A selection of T cell receptor beta chains follows, all from one sample in a study of CD8+CD57+ T cells in acquired aplastic anemia. TCRdb recomputed calls from the reads with MiXCR, one row per CDR3 protein. The sample contains approximately 190,000 distinct CDR3 sequences, approximately 50% of which appear only once. Sample: sorted CD4+, CD8+, or CD8+CD57+ T cells (not recorded which) from PBMCs. The receptors were sampled from a human donor with aplastic anemia. Both conserved end residues are part of each CDR3. A D gene is named only where the DNA matches it firmly. Clone size is shown for a subset of rows, as once, few, many or a class of expanded clone.

v_gene	d_gene	abundance	j_gene	CDR3aa	CDR3nt
TRBV11-1	TRBD2	.	TRBJ2-1	CASSLLAGGNEQFF	TGTGCCAGCAGCTTGCTAGCGGGAGGCAATGAGCAGTTCTTC
TRBV2	.	.	TRBJ1-1	CASSPLVGRNTEAFF	TGTGCCAGCAGTCCCCTTGTGGGTAGGAACACTGAAGCTTTCTTT
TRBV6-1	TRBD2	.	TRBJ2-1	CASSVRIAGVYNEQFF	TGTGCCAGCAGTGTAAGGATAGCGGGAGTCTACAATGAGCAGTTCTTC
TRBV5-6	.	many	TRBJ2-7	CASSFGSPNEQYF	TGTGCCAGCAGCTTCGGGAGTCCCAACGAGCAGTACTTC
TRBV2	.	many	TRBJ1-4	CASSRLPGQPNEKLFF	TGTGCCAGCAGCCGCCTACCGGGACAACCTAATGAAAAACTGTTTTTT
TRBV5-5	TRBD1	many	TRBJ2-6	CASSLPTRAGGAGLLTF	TGTGCCAGCAGCTTGCCGACCCGAGCAGGGGGCGCTGGACTACTGACTTTC
TRBV2	.	.	TRBJ1-2	CASSFPGDYGYTF	TGTGCCAGCAGCTTCCCCGGGGACTATGGCTACACCTTC
TRBV5-1	.	.	TRBJ2-1	CASSSISNSYNEQFF	TGCGCCAGCAGCTCCATCTCAAACTCCTACAATGAGCAGTTCTTC
TRBV29-1	TRBD1	once	TRBJ2-1	CSGTGQGVYNEQFF	TGCAGCGGTACCGGACAGGGGGTCTACAATGAGCAGTTCTTC
TRBV11-2	.	many	TRBJ1-2	CASSLKGQLSYTF	TGTGCCAGCAGCTTAAAAGGACAGCTTTCGTACACCTTC
TRBV4-2	TRBD2	.	TRBJ2-7	CASSRDGRGRAEEQYF	TGTGCCAGCAGCCGGGACGGGCGCGGGAGGGCGGAGGAGCAGTACTTC
TRBV10-3	TRBD2	.	TRBJ2-7	CAISELGGSSYEQYF	TGTGCCATCAGTGAGTTGGGCGGGAGCTCCTACGAGCAGTACTTC
TRBV19	.	.	TRBJ1-4	CASSLNEKLFF	TGTGCCAGTAGCTTAAATGAAAAACTGTTTTTT
TRBV7-2	.	.	TRBJ1-2	CASSLLSGYGYTF	TGTGCCAGCAGCTTACTATCGGGGTATGGCTACACCTTC
TRBV29-1	TRBD1	many	TRBJ2-5	CSVAGTGGVGVGTQYF	TGCAGCGTCGCCGGGACAGGGGGCGTTGGGGTCGGGACCCAGTACTTC
TRBV11-2	TRBD1	once	TRBJ2-1	CASSQDRAVKEQFF	TGTGCCAGCAGCCAGGACAGGGCGGTTAAGGAGCAGTTCTTC
TRBV19	TRBD1	few	TRBJ1-1	CAWIGGGAVTEAFF	TGTGCCTGGATCGGAGGGGGCGCGGTCACTGAAGCTTTCTTT
TRBV15	TRBD1	few	TRBJ2-7	CATSTGVSYEQYF	TGTGCCACCTCGACAGGGGTATCCTACGAGCAGTACTTC
TRBV7-3	.	.	TRBJ2-7	CASSFLKGEQYF	TGTGCCAGCAGCTTCCTCAAGGGCGAGCAGTACTTC
TRBV20-1	.	many	TRBJ1-5	CSARDWNREHQPQHF	TGCAGTGCTAGAGATTGGAACAGGGAGCATCAGCCCCAGCATTTT
TRBV9	TRBD1	many	TRBJ1-2	CASRDRARDGYTF	TGTGCCAGCCGCGACAGGGCCCGGGATGGCTACACCTTC
TRBV7-9	.	many	TRBJ2-2	CASSRSALRGAGELFF	TGTGCCAGCAGCCGCTCGGCCCTCAGGGGAGCCGGGGAGCTGTTTTTT
TRBV9	.	many	TRBJ2-1	CASSVAVYNEQFF	TGTGCCAGCAGCGTAGCAGTCTACAATGAGCAGTTCTTC
TRBV15	.	.	TRBJ1-5	CATSSDRTHQPQHF	TGTGCCACCAGCAGTGACAGGACTCATCAGCCCCAGCATTTT
TRBV6-1	.	many	TRBJ2-1	CASSLRTIYNEQFF	TGTGCCAGCAGTCTCCGAACCATATACAATGAGCAGTTCTTC
TRBV20-1	.	many	TRBJ2-1	CSALWVPEQFF	TGCAGTGCCCTTTGGGTTCCCGAGCAGTTCTTC
TRBV7-2	.	.	TRBJ1-1	CASTLLQEAFF	TGTGCCAGCACCCTCCTCCAGGAAGCTTTCTTT
TRBV10-3	.	few	TRBJ2-7	CAIKWGRARDEQYF	TGTGCCATTAAATGGGGGCGTGCTAGGGACGAGCAGTACTTC
TRBV12-3/TRBV12-4	.	once	TRBJ1-1	CASSFFPGTVNTEAFF	TGTGCCAGCAGTTTTTTTCCAGGGACCGTTAACACTGAAGCTTTCTTT
TRBV20-1	TRBD2	many	TRBJ2-3	CSAPLAGGSTDTQYF	TGCAGTGCCCCACTAGCGGGAGGGAGCACAGATACGCAGTATTTT
TRBV29-1	TRBD1	.	TRBJ2-3	CSVAGGLITDTQYF	TGCAGCGTCGCAGGGGGCCTGATCACAGATACGCAGTATTTT
TRBV4-1	TRBD2	.	TRBJ2-1	CASSLRGSSGAYNEQFF	TGCGCCAGCAGCCTCCGCGGCTCTAGCGGGGCCTACAATGAGCAGTTCTTC
TRBV15	.	few	TRBJ1-1	CATSRDQGLGTEAFF	TGTGCCACCAGCAGAGATCAAGGTCTCGGCACTGAAGCTTTCTTT
TRBV4-1	.	many	TRBJ2-6	CASSQRGSGANVLTF	TGCGCCAGCAGCCAGAGGGGGTCTGGGGCCAACGTCCTGACTTTC
TRBV19	.	.	TRBJ2-3	CAGKDWRAATDTQYF	TGTGCCGGTAAGGACTGGAGGGCGGCCACAGATACGCAGTATTTT
TRBV10-3	.	few	TRBJ1-2	CAITLDKSYGYTF	TGTGCCATCACTTTGGACAAGTCCTATGGCTACACCTTC
TRBV5-6	.	.	TRBJ1-4	CASSPSWGREKLFF	TGTGCCAGCAGTCCCTCGTGGGGAAGGGAAAAACTGTTTTTT
TRBV19	TRBD1	few	TRBJ1-2	CASSLGTGESYTF	TGTGCCAGTAGTTTAGGGACAGGGGAGAGCTACACCTTC
TRBV20-1	.	many	TRBJ1-1	CSGTEGLTEAFF	TGCAGTGGAACCGAGGGTTTGACTGAAGCTTTCTTT
TRBV20-1	TRBD1	many	TRBJ1-1	CSAGGQLTEAFF	TGCAGTGCTGGGGGACAGCTTACTGAAGCTTTCTTT
TRBV19	.	few	TRBJ1-6	CASKGGASYNSPLHF	TGTGCCAGTAAGGGGGGCGCGTCCTATAATTCACCCCTCCACTTT
TRBV11-1	.	.	TRBJ1-2	CASSLALADTNYGYTF	TGTGCCAGCAGCTTAGCGTTGGCAGATACTAACTATGGCTACACCTTC
TRBV12-3/TRBV12-4	TRBD2	many	TRBJ2-1	CASSRGLAGSHEQFF	TGTGCCAGCAGTCGAGGACTAGCGGGAAGTCATGAGCAGTTCTTC
TRBV24-1	TRBD1	many	TRBJ1-2	CATSDARRTGGAHGYTF	TGTGCCACCAGTGATGCCCGTCGGACAGGGGGCGCTCATGGCTACACCTTC
TRBV2	.	.	TRBJ1-2	CASSARDSSGYTF	TGTGCCAGCAGCGCCAGGGATTCAAGTGGCTACACCTTC
TRBV11-2	TRBD2	.	TRBJ2-1	CASGLGPGGLGPGNEQFF	TGTGCCAGCGGCTTAGGACCCGGGGGACTAGGGCCCGGGAATGAGCAGTTCTTC
TRBV27	TRBD2	few	TRBJ2-7	CASSLSNLAGISYEQYF	TGTGCCAGCAGTTTATCGAATCTAGCGGGAATCTCCTACGAGCAGTACTTC
TRBV3-1	.	.	TRBJ1-2	CASSQWGRGDYGYTF	TGTGCCAGCAGCCAATGGGGCAGGGGAGACTATGGCTACACCTTC
TRBV27	.	many	TRBJ2-7	CASSFRTGTNYEQYF	TGTGCCAGCAGTTTCAGGACCGGGACCAACTACGAGCAGTACTTC
TRBV7-6	.	.	TRBJ2-1	CASSLEGEWEQFF	TGTGCCAGCAGCCTCGAGGGGGAGTGGGAGCAGTTCTTC
TRBV11-2	TRBD2	many	TRBJ2-7	CATAPRLAGVYEQYF	TGTGCCACCGCCCCTCGTCTAGCGGGGGTCTACGAGCAGTACTTC
TRBV5-4	.	many	TRBJ2-5	CASSLVGRGGQETQYF	TGTGCCAGCAGCTTGGTGGGGAGGGGGGGCCAAGAGACCCAGTACTTC
TRBV2	TRBD1	once	TRBJ2-7	CASSEQGAGYEQYF	TGTGCCAGCAGTGAGCAGGGGGCAGGGTACGAGCAGTACTTC
TRBV5-1	.	many	TRBJ2-5	CASSQGVGYRETQYF	TGCGCCAGCAGCCAAGGGGTGGGTTATCGGGAGACCCAGTACTTC
TRBV29-1	TRBD1	few	TRBJ2-3	CSVTGGDTQYF	TGCAGCGTGACAGGGGGTGATACGCAGTATTTT